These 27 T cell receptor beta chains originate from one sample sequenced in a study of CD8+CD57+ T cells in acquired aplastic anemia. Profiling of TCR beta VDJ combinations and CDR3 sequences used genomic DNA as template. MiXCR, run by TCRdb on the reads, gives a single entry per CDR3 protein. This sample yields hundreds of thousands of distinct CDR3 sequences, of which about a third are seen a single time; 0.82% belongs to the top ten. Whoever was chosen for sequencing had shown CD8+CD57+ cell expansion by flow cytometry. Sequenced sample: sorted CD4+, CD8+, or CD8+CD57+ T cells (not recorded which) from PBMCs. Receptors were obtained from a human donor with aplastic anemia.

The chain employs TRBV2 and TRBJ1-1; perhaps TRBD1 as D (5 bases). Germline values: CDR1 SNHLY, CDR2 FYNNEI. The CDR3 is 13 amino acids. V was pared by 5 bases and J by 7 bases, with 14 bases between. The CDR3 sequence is CASSPGTTFEAFF. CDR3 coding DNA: TGTGCCAGCAGTCCCGGGACCACCTTTGAAGCTTTCTTT.

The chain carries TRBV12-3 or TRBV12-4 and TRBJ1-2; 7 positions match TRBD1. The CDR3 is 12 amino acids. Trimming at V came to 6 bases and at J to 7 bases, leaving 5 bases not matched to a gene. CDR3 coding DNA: TGTGCCAGCAGAATTACAGGGGTTGGCTACACCTTC. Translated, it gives CASRITGVGYTF.

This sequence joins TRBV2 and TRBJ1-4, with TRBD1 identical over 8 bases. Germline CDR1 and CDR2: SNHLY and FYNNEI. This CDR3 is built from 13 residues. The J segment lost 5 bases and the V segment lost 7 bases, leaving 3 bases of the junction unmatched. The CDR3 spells CASKRQGNEKLFF. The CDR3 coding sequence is TGTGCCAGCAAGAGACAGGGGAATGAAAAACTGTTTTTT.

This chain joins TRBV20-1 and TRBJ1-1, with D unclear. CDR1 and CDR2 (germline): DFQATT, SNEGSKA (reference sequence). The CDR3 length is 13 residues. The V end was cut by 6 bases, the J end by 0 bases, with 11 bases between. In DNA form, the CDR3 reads TGCAGTGCCCCCGGACTTTTGAACACTGAAGCTTTCTTT. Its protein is CSAPGLLNTEAFF.

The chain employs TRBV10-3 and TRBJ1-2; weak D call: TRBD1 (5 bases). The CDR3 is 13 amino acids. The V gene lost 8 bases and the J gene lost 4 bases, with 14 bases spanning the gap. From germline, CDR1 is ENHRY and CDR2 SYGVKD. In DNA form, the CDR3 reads TGTGCCATCTGGGGCAGGGTAGGCTATGGCTACACCTTC. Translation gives CAIWGRVGYGYTF.

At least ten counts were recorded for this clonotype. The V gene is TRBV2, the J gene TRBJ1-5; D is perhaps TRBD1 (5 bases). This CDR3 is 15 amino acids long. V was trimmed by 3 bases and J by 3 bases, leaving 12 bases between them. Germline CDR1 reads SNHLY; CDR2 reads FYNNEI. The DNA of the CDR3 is TGTGCCAGCAGTGAGGCCAGGGAGGACAATCAGCCCCAGCATTTT. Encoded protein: CASSEAREDNQPQHF.

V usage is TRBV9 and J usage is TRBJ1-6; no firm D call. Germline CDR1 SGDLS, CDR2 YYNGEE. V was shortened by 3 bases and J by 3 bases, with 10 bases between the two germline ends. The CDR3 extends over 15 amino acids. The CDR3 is CASSAEDGYNSPLHF. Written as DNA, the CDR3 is TGTGCCAGCAGCGCGGAGGACGGCTATAATTCACCCCTCCACTTT.

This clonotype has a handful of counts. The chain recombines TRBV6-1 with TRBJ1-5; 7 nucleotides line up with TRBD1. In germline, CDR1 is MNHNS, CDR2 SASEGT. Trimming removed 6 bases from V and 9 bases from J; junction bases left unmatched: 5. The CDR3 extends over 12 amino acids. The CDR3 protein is CASRAGGSPQHF. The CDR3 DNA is TGTGCCAGCAGGGCAGGGGGATCGCCCCAGCATTTT.

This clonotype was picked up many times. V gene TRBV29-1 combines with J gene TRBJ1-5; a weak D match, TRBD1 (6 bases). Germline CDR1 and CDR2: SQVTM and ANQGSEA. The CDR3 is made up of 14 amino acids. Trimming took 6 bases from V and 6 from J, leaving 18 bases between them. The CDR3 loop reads CSVAPGGAGQPQHF. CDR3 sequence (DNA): TGCAGCGTCGCCCCGGGGGGGGCGGGTCAGCCCCAGCATTTT.

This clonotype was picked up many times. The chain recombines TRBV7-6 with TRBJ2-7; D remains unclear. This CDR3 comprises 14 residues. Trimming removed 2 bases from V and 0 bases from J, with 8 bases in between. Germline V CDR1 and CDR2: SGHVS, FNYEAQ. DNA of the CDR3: TGTGCCAGCAGCTTAACAGATGCCTCCTACGAGCAGTACTTC. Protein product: CASSLTDASYEQYF.

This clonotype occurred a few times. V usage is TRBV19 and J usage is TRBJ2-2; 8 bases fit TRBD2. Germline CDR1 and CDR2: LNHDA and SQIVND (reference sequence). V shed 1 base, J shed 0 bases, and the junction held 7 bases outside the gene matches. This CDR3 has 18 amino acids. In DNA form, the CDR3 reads TGTGCCAGTAGTATAGGAATAGCGGGGATCCCGAACACCGGGGAGCTGTTTTTT. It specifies CASSIGIAGIPNTGELFF.

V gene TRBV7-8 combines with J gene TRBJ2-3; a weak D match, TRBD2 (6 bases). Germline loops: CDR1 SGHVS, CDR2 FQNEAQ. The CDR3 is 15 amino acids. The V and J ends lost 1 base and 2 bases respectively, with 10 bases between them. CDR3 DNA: TGTGCCAGCAGCTTAGATCGGGGGACCACAGATACGCAGTATTTT. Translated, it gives CASSLDRGTTDTQYF.

For the CDR3, the DNA is TGCGCCAGCAGCCCAGGACAGGGTACCGCTCCTATGAACGAGCAGTACTTC. As protein: CASSPGQGTAPMNEQYF. The chain recombines TRBV5-1 with TRBJ2-7; 8 bases are shared with TRBD1. The CDR3 contains 17 residues. Trimming took 4 bases from V and 5 from J; bases not matched to a gene: 17. Germline CDR1 is SGHRS and CDR2 is YFSETQ. Full variable domain (rest looked up from reference TRBV5-1 and TRBJ2-7): KAGVTQTPRYLIKTRGQQVTLSCSPISGHRSVSWYQQTPGQGLQFLFEYFSETQRNKGNFPGRFSGRQFSNSRSEMNVSTLELGDSALYLCASSPGQGTAPMNEQYFGPGTRLTVT.

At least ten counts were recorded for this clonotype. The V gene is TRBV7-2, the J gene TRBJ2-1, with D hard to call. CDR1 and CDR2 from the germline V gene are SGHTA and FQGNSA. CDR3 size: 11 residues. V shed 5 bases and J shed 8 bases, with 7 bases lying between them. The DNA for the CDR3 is TGTGCCAGCAGCGGGTTTCATGAGCAGTTCTTC. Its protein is CASSGFHEQFF.

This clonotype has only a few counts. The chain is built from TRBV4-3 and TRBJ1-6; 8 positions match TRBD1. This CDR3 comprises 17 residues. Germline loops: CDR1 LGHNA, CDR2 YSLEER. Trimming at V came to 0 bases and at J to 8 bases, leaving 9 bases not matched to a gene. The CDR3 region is CASSQDLQGASDSPLHF. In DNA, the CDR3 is TGCGCCAGCAGCCAAGATTTGCAGGGGGCGTCCGATTCACCCCTCCACTTT.

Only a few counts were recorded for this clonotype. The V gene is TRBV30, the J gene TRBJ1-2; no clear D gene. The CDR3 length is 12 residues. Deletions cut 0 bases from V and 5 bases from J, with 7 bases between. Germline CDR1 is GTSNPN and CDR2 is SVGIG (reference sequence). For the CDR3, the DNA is TGTGCCTGGAGTGTAGGACGATATGGCTACACCTTC. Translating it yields CAWSVGRYGYTF.

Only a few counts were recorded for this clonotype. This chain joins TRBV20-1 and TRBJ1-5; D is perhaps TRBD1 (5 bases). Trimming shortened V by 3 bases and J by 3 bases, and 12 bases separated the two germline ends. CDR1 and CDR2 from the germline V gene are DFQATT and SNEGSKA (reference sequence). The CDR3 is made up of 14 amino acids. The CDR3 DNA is TGCAGTGCTAGTATAGGACACTCCAATCAGCCCCAGCATTTT. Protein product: CSASIGHSNQPQHF.

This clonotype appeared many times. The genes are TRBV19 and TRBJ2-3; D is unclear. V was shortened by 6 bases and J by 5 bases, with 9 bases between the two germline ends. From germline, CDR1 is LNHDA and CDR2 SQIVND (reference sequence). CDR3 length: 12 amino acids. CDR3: CASRNEQDTQYF. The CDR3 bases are TGTGCCAGTAGGAACGAGCAAGATACGCAGTATTTT. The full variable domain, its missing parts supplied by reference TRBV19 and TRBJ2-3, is DGGITQSPKYLFRKEGQNVTLSCEQNLNHDAMYWYRQDPGQGLRLIYYSQIVNDFQKGDIAEGYSVSREKKESFPLTVTSAQKNPTAFYLCASRNEQDTQYFGPGTRLTVL.

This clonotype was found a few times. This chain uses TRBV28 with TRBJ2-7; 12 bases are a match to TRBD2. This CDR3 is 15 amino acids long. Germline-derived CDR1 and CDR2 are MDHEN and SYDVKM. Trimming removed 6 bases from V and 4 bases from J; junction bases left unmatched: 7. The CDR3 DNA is TGTGCCAGCAGCCCCCTTCTAGCGGGAGGGTACGAGCAGTACTTC. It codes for CASSPLLAGGYEQYF.

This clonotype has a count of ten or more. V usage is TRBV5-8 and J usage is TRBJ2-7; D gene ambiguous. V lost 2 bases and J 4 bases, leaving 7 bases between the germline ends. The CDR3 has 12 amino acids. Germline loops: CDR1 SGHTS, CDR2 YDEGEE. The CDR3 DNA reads TGTGCCAGCAGCTTTCAGGTTTACGAGCAGTACTTC. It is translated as CASSFQVYEQYF.

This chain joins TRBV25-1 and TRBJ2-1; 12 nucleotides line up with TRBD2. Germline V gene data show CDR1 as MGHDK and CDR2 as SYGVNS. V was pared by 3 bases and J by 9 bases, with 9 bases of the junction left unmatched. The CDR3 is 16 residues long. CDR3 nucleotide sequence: TGTGCCAGCAGTGACCCCGCTAGCGGGAGGGCCGGTGAGCAGTTCTTC. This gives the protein CASSDPASGRAGEQFF.

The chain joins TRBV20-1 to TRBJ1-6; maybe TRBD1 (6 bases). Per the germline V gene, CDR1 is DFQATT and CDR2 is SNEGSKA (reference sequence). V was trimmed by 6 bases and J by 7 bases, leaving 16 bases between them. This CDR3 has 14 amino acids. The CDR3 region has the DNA TGCAGTGCCCGGACAGTTAGGGTAAATTCACCCCTCCACTTT. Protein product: CSARTVRVNSPLHF.

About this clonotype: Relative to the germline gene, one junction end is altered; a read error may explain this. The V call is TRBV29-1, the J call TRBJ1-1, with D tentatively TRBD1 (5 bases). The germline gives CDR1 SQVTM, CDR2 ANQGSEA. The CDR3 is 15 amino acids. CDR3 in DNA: TGTGCCTGGAGTGTACCATGGGGGATGAACACTGAAGCTTTCTTT. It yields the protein CAWSVPWGMNTEAFF.

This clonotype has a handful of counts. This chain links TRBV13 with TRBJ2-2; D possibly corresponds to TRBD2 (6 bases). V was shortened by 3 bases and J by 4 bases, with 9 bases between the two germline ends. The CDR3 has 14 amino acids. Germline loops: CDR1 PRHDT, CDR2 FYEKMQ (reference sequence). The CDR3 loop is CASSFRESTGELFF. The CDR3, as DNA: TGTGCCAGCAGCTTTCGGGAGAGCACCGGGGAGCTGTTTTTT.

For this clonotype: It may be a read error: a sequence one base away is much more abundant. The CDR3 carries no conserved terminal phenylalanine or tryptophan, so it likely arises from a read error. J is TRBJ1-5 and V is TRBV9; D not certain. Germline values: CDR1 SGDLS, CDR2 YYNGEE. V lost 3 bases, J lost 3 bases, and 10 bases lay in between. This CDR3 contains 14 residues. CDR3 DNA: TGTGCCAGCAGCGCCGAGGGTTCCAATCAGCCCCAGCATCTT. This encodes CASSAEGSNQPQHL.

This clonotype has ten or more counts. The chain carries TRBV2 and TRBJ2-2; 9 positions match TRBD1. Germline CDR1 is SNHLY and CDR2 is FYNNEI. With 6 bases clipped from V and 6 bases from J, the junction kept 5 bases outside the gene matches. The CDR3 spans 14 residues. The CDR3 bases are TGTGCCAGCAGATTGGGACAGGGACCCGGGGAGCTGTTTTTT. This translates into CASRLGQGPGELFF.

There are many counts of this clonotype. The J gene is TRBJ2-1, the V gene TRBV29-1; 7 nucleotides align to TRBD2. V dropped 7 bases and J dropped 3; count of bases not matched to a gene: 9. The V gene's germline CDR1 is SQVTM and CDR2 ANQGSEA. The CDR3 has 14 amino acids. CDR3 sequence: CSAVGGRGYNEQFF. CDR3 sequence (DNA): TGCAGCGCCGTCGGAGGGAGGGGCTACAATGAGCAGTTCTTC.